This T cell receptor beta chain stems from a study of shared clonotypes between healthy human individuals. This clone came up once. No antigen is known for it. Sequencing was at deep level. The protocol was immunoSEQ multiplex PCR, while the TCRdb copy is restricted to in-frame clones and leaves out a portion. Seen here are a few million clones, over 85% observed once, and the top ten hold about 0.37%. Findings and caveats of the study: Several donors had around 5% of their naive CD4 clonotypes in common.

V was trimmed by 3 bases and J by 11 bases, leaving 11 bases between them. CDR1 SNHLY and CDR2 FYNNEI come from the germline V gene. The CDR3 has 12 residues. The clonotype comes from a man younger than 30 in good health. Some clones in this sample may be carry-over from other donors' samples. V is TRBV2 and J is TRBJ2-4; D ambiguous. Sequencing used naive CD4+ T cells from PBMCs. Subset here: CD45RA+ positively selected. DNA of the CDR3: TGTGCCAGCAGTGAGATGGGCGTCCTTCAGTACTTC. Translated, it gives CASSEMGVLQYF.